These 28 T cell receptor beta chains originate from one sample sequenced in a study of shared clonotypes between healthy human individuals. The data were produced by immunoSEQ multiplex PCR, yet TCRdb's version contains in-frame clones alone and is incomplete. The data contain roughly 2,300,000 clones, under 95% of them singletons. The source material was naive CD4+ T cells from PBMCs. Subset given: CD45RA+ positively selected. These receptors were collected from a man aged 18 to 29 in good health. Some clones in this sample may be carry-over from other donors' samples.

This rearrangement joins TRBV7-8 to TRBJ1-1; the D is unclear. The CDR3 runs to 16 residues. Trimming pared 5 bases from V and 4 bases from J, leaving 20 bases between. The germline V gene has CDR1 SGHVS and CDR2 FQNEAQ. The CDR3, as DNA: TGTGCCAGCAGCCTACTCCCAAGGACGGCGGGCACTGAAGCTTTCTTT. Translated: CASSLLPRTAGTEAFF.

The chain uses TRBV5-4 and TRBJ2-1, with D perhaps matching TRBD2 (5 bases). CDR3 size: 16 residues. Germline CDR1 and CDR2: SGHNT and YYREEE (reference sequence). Trimming took off 0 bases at V and 0 bases at J, with 10 bases between the two ends. Here the CDR3 DNA reads TGTGCCAGCAGCTTGGGCGGGCCGAGCTCCTACAATGAGCAGTTCTTC. Translated: CASSLGGPSSYNEQFF.

This clone was recorded once. The chain uses TRBV28 and TRBJ1-2; D call uncertain. CDR3 length: 16 amino acids. The V end was cut by 2 bases, the J end by 8 bases, with 21 bases between. From germline, CDR1 is MDHEN and CDR2 SYDVKM. For the CDR3, the DNA is TGTGCCAGCAGTTTACCCCACGGCAGTGGCGCATCGGGCTACACCTTC. It translates to CASSLPHGSGASGYTF.

V gene TRBV5-1 combines with J gene TRBJ2-7, with D hard to call. The CDR3 covers 16 residues. Deletions cut 0 bases from V and 0 bases from J, with 13 bases between. Germline CDR1 and CDR2: SGHRS and YFSETQ. The CDR3 coding sequence is TGCGCCAGCAGCTTGGCACCCCTGGCGAGCTCCTACGAGCAGTACTTC. This encodes CASSLAPLASSYEQYF. The full variable domain, completed using reference TRBV5-1 and TRBJ2-7, is KAGVTQTPRYLIKTRGQQVTLSCSPISGHRSVSWYQQTPGQGLQFLFEYFSETQRNKGNFPGRFSGRQFSNSRSEMNVSTLELGDSALYLCASSLAPLASSYEQYFGPGTRLTVT.

This sequence joins TRBV7-3 and TRBJ2-7; 7 bases fit TRBD2. The CDR3 contains 14 residues. CDR1 and CDR2 from the germline V gene are SGHTA and FQGTGA. The junction had 3 bases not matched to a gene; V was cut back by 2 bases and J by 2 bases. This CDR3 reads CASSLGLAAYEQYF. The CDR3 coding sequence is TGTGCCAGCAGCTTAGGGCTAGCGGCCTACGAGCAGTACTTC.

This chain joins TRBV23-1 and TRBJ2-5; 7 bases agree with TRBD1. Being an ORF, TRBV23-1 has a function that is uncertain. V lost 3 bases, J lost 7 bases, and 8 bases stayed unmatched. The CDR3 sequence is 14 residues long. CDR3 DNA: TGCGCCAGCAGTCAGCCGACAGGGCGTTGGACCCAGTACTTC. As protein: CASSQPTGRWTQYF.

Worth noting for this clone: The sample holds other DNA sequences that translate to the same CDR3. V is TRBV19 and J is TRBJ1-1, with D unclear. The germline V gene has CDR1 LNHDA and CDR2 SQIVND (reference sequence). The CDR3 loop spans 15 amino acids. The V gene lost 0 bases and the J gene lost 1 base, with 9 bases spanning the gap. DNA of the CDR3: TGTGCCAGTAGTATAGAACCGGGGAGGAACACTGAAGCTTTCTTT. Translating it yields CASSIEPGRNTEAFF. Full variable domain (remainder filled in from reference TRBV19 and TRBJ1-1): DGGITQSPKYLFRKEGQNVTLSCEQNLNHDAMYWYRQDPGQGLRLIYYSQIVNDFQKGDIAEGYSVSREKKESFPLTVTSAQKNPTAFYLCASSIEPGRNTEAFFGQGTRLTVV.

This chain links TRBV7-3 with TRBJ2-2, with 8 bases that match TRBD1. The CDR3 runs 16 residues. J gave up 4 bases and V 3 bases, and 7 bases lay outside the gene matches. Germline assignment: CDR1 SGHTA and CDR2 FQGTGA. The CDR3 region has the DNA TGTGCCAGCAGCTTCCCAGGACAGGGTGGCACCGGGGAGCTGTTTTTT. The encoded protein is CASSFPGQGGTGELFF.

The chain carries TRBV5-1 and TRBJ2-1; no clear D. There are 14 residues in the CDR3. Germline CDR1 and CDR2: SGHRS and YFSETQ. Trimming took 4 bases from V and 0 from J, leaving 8 bases between them. The CDR3: CASSGTTSYNEQFF. For the CDR3, the DNA is TGCGCCAGCAGCGGAACAACCTCCTACAATGAGCAGTTCTTC.

The chain joins TRBV5-1 to TRBJ1-1; TRBD1 matches 9 bases. J lost 3 bases, V lost 3 bases, and 12 bases had no gene match. Germline assignment: CDR1 SGHRS and CDR2 YFSETQ. There are 17 residues in the CDR3. The CDR3 sequence is CASSSGTGRSGDTEAFF. The CDR3 region has the DNA TGCGCCAGCAGCTCCGGGACAGGGAGGTCGGGGGACACTGAAGCTTTCTTT.

Comment on this clone: In the same sample, other DNA sequences code for this CDR3. The V and J genes are TRBV5-1 and TRBJ2-3, with TRBD1 as a possible D gene (5 bases). V lost 0 bases, J lost 0 bases, and 8 bases lay in between. The CDR3 covers 15 residues. Germline V CDR1 and CDR2: SGHRS, YFSETQ. CDR3 sequence (DNA): TGCGCCAGCAGCTTGGGGGGCCATAGCACAGATACGCAGTATTTT. Its protein product is CASSLGGHSTDTQYF. Full variable domain (rest looked up from reference TRBV5-1 and TRBJ2-3): KAGVTQTPRYLIKTRGQQVTLSCSPISGHRSVSWYQQTPGQGLQFLFEYFSETQRNKGNFPGRFSGRQFSNSRSEMNVSTLELGDSALYLCASSLGGHSTDTQYFGPGTRLTVL.

The chain links TRBV7-2 to TRBJ1-1; TRBD1 matches 7 bases. V lost 1 base and J lost 4; bases outside the gene matches: 6. Germline CDR1 reads SGHTA; CDR2 reads FQGNSA. The CDR3 runs 15 residues. In DNA, the CDR3 is TGTGCCAGCAGCTTAGAGGGGGCTCGGTCCACTGAAGCTTTCTTT. Protein: CASSLEGARSTEAFF.

This chain joins TRBV5-6 and TRBJ2-5; D perhaps matches TRBD1 (7 bases). The CDR3 spans 14 residues. V was cut by 3 bases and J by 2 bases, with 11 bases left in between. CDR1 and CDR2 (germline): SGHDT, YYEEEE. CDR3 DNA sequence: TGTGCCAGCAGCTGCGGGACAGCTCAAGAGACCCAGTACTTC. Its protein is CASSCGTAQETQYF.

The DNA for the CDR3 is TGTGCCAGCAGCCCTAACCGGGACCAAAAGTTCTTC. Amino acids: CASSPNRDQKFF. The chain recombines TRBV5-4 with TRBJ2-1; D is perhaps TRBD1 or TRBD2 (5 bases each). From germline, CDR1 is SGHNT and CDR2 YYREEE (reference sequence). The CDR3 covers 12 residues. The V end was cut by 4 bases, the J end by 14 bases, with 16 bases between. The complete variable domain, with remaining parts taken from reference TRBV5-4 and TRBJ2-1, reads ETGVTQSPTHLIKTRGQQVTLRCSSQSGHNTVSWYQQALGQGPQFIFQYYREEENGRGNFPPRFSGLQFPNYSSELNVNALELDDSALYLCASSPNRDQKFFGPGTRLTVL.

The V and J genes are TRBV5-1 and TRBJ2-3, with D unclear. Germline V CDR1 and CDR2: SGHRS, YFSETQ. V was trimmed by 5 bases and J by 5 bases, leaving 12 bases between them. The CDR3 sequence is 13 residues long. CDR3 in amino acids: CASRSGPGDTQYF. The CDR3 nucleotides read TGCGCCAGCAGGTCTGGGCCGGGAGATACGCAGTATTTT.

The chain is built from TRBV10-3 and TRBJ2-1; 13 bases are shared with TRBD2. In germline, CDR1 is ENHRY, CDR2 SYGVKD. Losses at the gene ends were 6 bases for V and 0 bases for J; bases not matched to a gene: 5. The CDR3 contains 17 residues. CDR3 sequence (DNA): TGTGCCATCAGGGGGACTAGCGGGACGAGCTCCTACAATGAGCAGTTCTTC. Protein sequence: CAIRGTSGTSSYNEQFF.

The chain employs TRBV9 and TRBJ2-5, with 7 bases lining up with TRBD1. V lost 4 bases, J lost 11 bases, and 20 bases stayed unmatched. Germline values: CDR1 SGDLS, CDR2 YYNGEE. CDR3 length equals 16 residues. The CDR3 sequence is CASSPSTGALGGAQYF. The CDR3 bases are TGTGCCAGCAGCCCCTCAACAGGGGCCCTCGGCGGAGCTCAGTACTTC.

The V gene is TRBV28, the J gene TRBJ2-7, with D perhaps TRBD1 or TRBD2 (5 bases each). Germline values: CDR1 MDHEN, CDR2 SYDVKM. The CDR3 extends over 13 amino acids. Between the trimmed V and J ends, which lost 6 bases and 3 bases, there was a span of 12 bases. CDR3 DNA sequence: TGTGCCAGCAGCACGGGGCTCCGCTACGAGCAGTACTTC. It codes for CASSTGLRYEQYF.

Turning to this clone: Other nucleotide sequences from this sample produce the same CDR3. The rearrangement joins TRBV5-1 to TRBJ2-5; TRBD2 matches 8 bases. The CDR3 has 14 residues. Germline CDR1 reads SGHRS; CDR2 reads YFSETQ. V was clipped by 2 bases and J by 2 bases; unmatched bases: 2. The CDR3 nucleotides read TGCGCCAGCAGCTTCGGACTAGCACAAGAGACCCAGTACTTC. Translation gives CASSFGLAQETQYF.

V is TRBV15 and J is TRBJ2-7; D call uncertain. The CDR3 covers 13 residues. CDR1 is LNHNV and CDR2 is YYDKDF in the germline V gene (reference sequence). The V and J ends lost 0 bases and 4 bases respectively, with 7 bases between them. CDR3 sequence reads: CATSRDYGYEQYF. The DNA of the CDR3 is TGTGCCACCAGCAGAGATTACGGTTACGAGCAGTACTTC.

The rearrangement joins TRBV28 to TRBJ1-5; 9 bases line up with TRBD1. Germline CDR1 reads MDHEN; CDR2 reads SYDVKM. Germline trimming cut 5 bases from V and 0 bases from J; bases unmatched to any gene: 14. The CDR3 contains 19 residues. CDR3: CASSTPWDRVRTSNQPQHF. CDR3 DNA sequence: TGTGCCAGCAGTACGCCGTGGGACAGGGTTAGGACTAGCAATCAGCCCCAGCATTTT. Full variable domain (rest looked up from reference TRBV28 and TRBJ1-5): DVKVTQSSRYLVKRTGEKVFLECVQDMDHENMFWYRQDPGLGLRLIYFSYDVKMKEKGDIPEGYSVSREKKERFSLILESASTNQTSMYLCASSTPWDRVRTSNQPQHFGDGTRLSIL.

The chain is built from TRBV7-9 and TRBJ2-7; 7 bases map to TRBD2. CDR3 length: 19 amino acids. The J segment lost 4 bases and the V segment lost 2 bases, leaving 20 bases of the junction unmatched. The germline gives CDR1 SEHNR, CDR2 FQNEAQ (reference sequence). In nucleotides, the CDR3 is TGTGCCAGCAGCTTACGCATAGCGGGTCCACGGACGGGGTGGTACGAGCAGTACTTC. This codes for CASSLRIAGPRTGWYEQYF.

The count of this clone is one. The chain employs TRBV7-9 and TRBJ1-1; TRBD1 is a possible D gene (5 bases). V lost 3 bases to trimming and J lost 0 bases, with 14 bases between them. This CDR3 contains 16 residues. Germline V gene data show CDR1 as SEHNR and CDR2 as FQNEAQ (reference sequence). The CDR3 DNA reads TGTGCCAGCAGCTTGGGGCCCGCTGCAGTGAACACTGAAGCTTTCTTT. Its protein product is CASSLGPAAVNTEAFF. Variable domain in full (rest from reference TRBV7-9 and TRBJ1-1): DTGVSQNPRHKITKRGQNVTFRCDPISEHNRLYWYRQTLGQGPEFLTYFQNEAQLEKSRLLSDRFSAERPKGSFSTLEIQRTEQGDSAMYLCASSLGPAAVNTEAFFGQGTRLTVV.

J is TRBJ2-2 and V is TRBV7-7; 7 bases agree with TRBD2. The CDR3 spans 16 residues. The V gene end was trimmed by 4 bases and the J gene end by 0 bases; junction bases not matched to a gene: 5. Germline V gene lookup returns CDR1 SSHAT and CDR2 FNYEAQ (reference sequence). CDR3 coding DNA: TGTGCCAGCAGCTCTAGCGGTCCGCCGAACACCGGGGAGCTGTTTTTT. This sequence encodes CASSSSGPPNTGELFF.

J is TRBJ1-1 and V is TRBV27, with D possibly being TRBD1 (6 bases). V was shortened by 6 bases and J by 4 bases, with 12 bases between the two germline ends. CDR3 size: 13 residues. The V gene's germline CDR1 is MNHEY and CDR2 SMNVEV (reference sequence). CDR3 bases: TGTGCCAGCAGGATAAGAGGGGGCACTGAAGCTTTCTTT. Amino acid sequence: CASRIRGGTEAFF.

The chain employs TRBV7-2 and TRBJ2-7; D might be TRBD2 (6 bases). Per the germline V gene, CDR1 is SGHTA and CDR2 is FQGNSA. The CDR3 sequence is 14 residues long. V lost 1 base to trimming and J lost 3 bases, with 10 bases between them. The chain's CDR3 is CASSLGSGRYEQYF. For the CDR3, the DNA is TGTGCCAGCAGCTTAGGCAGCGGGCGCTACGAGCAGTACTTC.

This rearrangement joins TRBV30 to TRBJ2-7; unclear D gene. The V and J ends lost 1 base and 3 bases respectively, with 16 bases between them. This CDR3 comprises 15 residues. CDR1 is GTSNPN and CDR2 is SVGIG in the germline V gene (reference sequence). CDR3 sequence: CAWSEIPGPIYEQYF. As DNA, the CDR3 is TGTGCCTGGAGTGAAATTCCGGGTCCCATCTACGAGCAGTACTTC.

The chain uses TRBV19 and TRBJ2-3; TRBD2 is a possible D gene (5 bases). The V and J ends lost 0 bases and 8 bases respectively, with 9 bases between them. Looked up from germline, CDR1 is LNHDA and CDR2 is SQIVND (reference sequence). The CDR3 covers 13 residues. The CDR3 is CASSIDGGVTQYF. CDR3 DNA: TGTGCCAGTAGTATAGATGGAGGCGTTACGCAGTATTTT.